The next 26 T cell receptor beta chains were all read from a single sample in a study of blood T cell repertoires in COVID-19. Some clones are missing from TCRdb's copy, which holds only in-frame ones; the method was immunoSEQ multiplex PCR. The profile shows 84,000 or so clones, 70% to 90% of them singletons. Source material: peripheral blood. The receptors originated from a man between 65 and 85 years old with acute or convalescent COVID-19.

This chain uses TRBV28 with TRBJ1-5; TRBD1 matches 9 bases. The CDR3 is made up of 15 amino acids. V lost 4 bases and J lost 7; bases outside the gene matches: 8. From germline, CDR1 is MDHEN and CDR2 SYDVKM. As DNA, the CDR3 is TGTGCCAGCAGTTCGCCGGGACAGGGTTGGCAGCCCCAGCATTTT. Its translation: CASSSPGQGWQPQHF.

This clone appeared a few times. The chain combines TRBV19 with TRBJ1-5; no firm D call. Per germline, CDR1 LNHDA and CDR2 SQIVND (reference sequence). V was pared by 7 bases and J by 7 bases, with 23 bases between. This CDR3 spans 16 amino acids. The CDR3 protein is CASNRGIAGVAQPQHF. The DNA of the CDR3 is TGTGCCAGTAATCGGGGAATCGCAGGTGTTGCCCAGCCCCAGCATTTT.

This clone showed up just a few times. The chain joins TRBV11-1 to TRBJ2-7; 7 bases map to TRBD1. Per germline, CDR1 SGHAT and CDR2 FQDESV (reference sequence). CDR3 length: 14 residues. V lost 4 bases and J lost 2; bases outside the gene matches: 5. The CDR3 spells CASSYDRATYEQYF. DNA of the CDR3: TGTGCCAGCAGCTACGACAGGGCGACCTACGAGCAGTACTTC.

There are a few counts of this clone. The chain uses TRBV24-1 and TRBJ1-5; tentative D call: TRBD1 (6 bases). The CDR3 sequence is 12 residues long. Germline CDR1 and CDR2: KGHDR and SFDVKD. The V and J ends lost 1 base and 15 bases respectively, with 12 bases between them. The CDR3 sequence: CATSDFGGRRHF. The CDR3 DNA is TGTGCCACCAGTGATTTCGGGGGGCGTCGGCATTTT.

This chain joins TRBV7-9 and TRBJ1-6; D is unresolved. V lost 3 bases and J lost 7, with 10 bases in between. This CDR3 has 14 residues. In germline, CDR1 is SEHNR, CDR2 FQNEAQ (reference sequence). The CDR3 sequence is CASSLETVNSPLHF. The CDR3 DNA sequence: TGTGCCAGCAGCTTGGAGACGGTGAATTCACCCCTCCACTTT.

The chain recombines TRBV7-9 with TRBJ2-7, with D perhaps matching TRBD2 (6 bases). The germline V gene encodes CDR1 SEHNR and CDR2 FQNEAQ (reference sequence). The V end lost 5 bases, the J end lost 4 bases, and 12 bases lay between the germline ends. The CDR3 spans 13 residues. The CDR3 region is CASSGGKTYEQYF. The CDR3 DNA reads TGTGCCAGCAGCGGAGGGAAGACATACGAGCAGTACTTC.

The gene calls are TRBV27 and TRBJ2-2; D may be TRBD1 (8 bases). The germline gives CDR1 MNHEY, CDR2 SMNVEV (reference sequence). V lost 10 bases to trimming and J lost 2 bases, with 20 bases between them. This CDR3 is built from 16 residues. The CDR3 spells CANRGGGADNTGELFF. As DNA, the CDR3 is TGTGCCAACAGGGGGGGTGGGGCGGATAACACCGGGGAGCTGTTTTTT.

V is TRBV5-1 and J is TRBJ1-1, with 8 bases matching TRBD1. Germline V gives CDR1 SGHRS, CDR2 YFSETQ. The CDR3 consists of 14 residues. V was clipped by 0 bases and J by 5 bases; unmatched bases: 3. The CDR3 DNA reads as TGCGCCAGCAGCTTGGACAGGGGGAGGACTGAAGCTTTCTTT. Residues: CASSLDRGRTEAFF.

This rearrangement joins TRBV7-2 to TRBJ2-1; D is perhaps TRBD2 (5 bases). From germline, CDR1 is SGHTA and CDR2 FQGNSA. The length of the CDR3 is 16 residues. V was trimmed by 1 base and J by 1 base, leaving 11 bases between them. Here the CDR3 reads CASSLVGSGSYNEQFF. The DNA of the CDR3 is TGTGCCAGCAGCTTAGTAGGCAGCGGTTCCTACAATGAGCAGTTCTTC.

The CDR3 is CASSLKFSGGRGEEQYF. As DNA, the CDR3 is TGTGCCAGCAGCTTAAAATTCTCTGGCGGGAGGGGGGAAGAGCAGTACTTC. V usage is TRBV11-2 and J usage is TRBJ2-7, with 9 nucleotides matching TRBD2. Trimming at V came to 2 bases and at J to 7 bases, leaving 15 bases not matched to a gene. Germline CDR1 is SGHAT and CDR2 is FQNNGV. This CDR3 has 17 residues.

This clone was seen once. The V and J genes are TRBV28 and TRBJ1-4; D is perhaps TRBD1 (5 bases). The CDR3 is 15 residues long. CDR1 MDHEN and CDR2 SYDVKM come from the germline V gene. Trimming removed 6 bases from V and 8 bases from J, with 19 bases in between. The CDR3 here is CASRGGGYGTEKLFF. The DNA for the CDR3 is TGTGCCAGCAGGGGGGGAGGGTATGGGACCGAAAAACTGTTTTTT.

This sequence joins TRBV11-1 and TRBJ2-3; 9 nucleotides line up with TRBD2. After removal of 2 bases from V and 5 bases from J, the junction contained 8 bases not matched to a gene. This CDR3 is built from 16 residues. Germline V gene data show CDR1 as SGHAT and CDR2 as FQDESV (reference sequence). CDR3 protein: CASSLLRGGQGDTQYF. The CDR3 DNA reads TGTGCCAGCAGCTTATTGCGGGGGGGCCAGGGAGATACGCAGTATTTT.

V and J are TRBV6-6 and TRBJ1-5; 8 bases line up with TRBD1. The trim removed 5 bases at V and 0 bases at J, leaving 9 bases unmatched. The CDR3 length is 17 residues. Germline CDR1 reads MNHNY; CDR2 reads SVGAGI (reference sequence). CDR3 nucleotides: TGTGCCAGCAGTCGGACAGGGAACTTATTTAGCAATCAGCCCCAGCATTTT. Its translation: CASSRTGNLFSNQPQHF.

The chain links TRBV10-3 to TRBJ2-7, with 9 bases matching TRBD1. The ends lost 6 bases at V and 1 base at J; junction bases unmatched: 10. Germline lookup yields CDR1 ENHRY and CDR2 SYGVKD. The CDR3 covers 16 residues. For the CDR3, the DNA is TGTGCCATCAGACCAAGGGAGGGACAGGGATCCTACGAGCAGTACTTC. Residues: CAIRPREGQGSYEQYF.

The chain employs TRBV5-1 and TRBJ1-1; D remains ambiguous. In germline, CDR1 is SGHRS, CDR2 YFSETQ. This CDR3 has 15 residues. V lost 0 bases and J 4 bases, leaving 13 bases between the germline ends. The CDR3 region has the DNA TGCGCCAGCAGCTTGGATGGGAGCGGCGGCACTGAAGCTTTCTTT. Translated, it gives CASSLDGSGGTEAFF.

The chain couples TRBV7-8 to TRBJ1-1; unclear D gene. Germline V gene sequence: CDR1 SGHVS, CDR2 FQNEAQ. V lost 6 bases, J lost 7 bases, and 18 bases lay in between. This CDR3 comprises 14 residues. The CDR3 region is CASSPRTATYEAFF. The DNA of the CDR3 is TGTGCCAGCAGTCCTCGGACTGCGACATATGAAGCTTTCTTT.

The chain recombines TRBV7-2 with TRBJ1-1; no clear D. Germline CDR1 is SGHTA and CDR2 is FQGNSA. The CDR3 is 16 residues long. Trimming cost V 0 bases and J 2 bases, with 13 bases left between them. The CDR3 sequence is CASSLAGFGVNTEAFF. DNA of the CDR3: TGTGCCAGCAGCTTAGCTGGATTCGGGGTTAACACTGAAGCTTTCTTT.

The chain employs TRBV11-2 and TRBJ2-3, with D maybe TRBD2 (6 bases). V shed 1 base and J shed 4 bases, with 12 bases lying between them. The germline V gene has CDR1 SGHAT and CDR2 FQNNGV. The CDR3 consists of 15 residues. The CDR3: CASSLGGGGSDTQYF. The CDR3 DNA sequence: TGTGCCAGCAGCTTAGGTGGTGGAGGGTCAGATACGCAGTATTTT.

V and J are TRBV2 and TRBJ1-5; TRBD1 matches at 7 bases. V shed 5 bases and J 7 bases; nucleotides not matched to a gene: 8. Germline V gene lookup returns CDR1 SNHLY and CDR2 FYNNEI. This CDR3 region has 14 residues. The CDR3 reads CASSTGVGRQPQHF. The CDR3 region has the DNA TGTGCCAGCAGTACAGGGGTAGGACGACAGCCCCAGCATTTT.

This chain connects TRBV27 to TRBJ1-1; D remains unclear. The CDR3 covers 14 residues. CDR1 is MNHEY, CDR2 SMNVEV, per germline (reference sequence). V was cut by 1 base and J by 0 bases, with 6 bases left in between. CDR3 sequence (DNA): TGTGCCAGCAGTTTATTGGGAGTGAACACTGAAGCTTTCTTT. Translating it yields CASSLLGVNTEAFF.

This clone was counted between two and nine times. CDR3 sequence (DNA): TGTGCCAGTAGGAACCCGGTCGGACAGACTAACTATGGCTACACCTTC. Its protein product is CASRNPVGQTNYGYTF. J is TRBJ1-2 and V is TRBV19, with D possibly being TRBD1 (6 bases). Trimming cost V 6 bases and J 0 bases, with 17 bases left between them. Germline assignment: CDR1 LNHDA and CDR2 SQIVND (reference sequence). The length of the CDR3 is 16 residues.

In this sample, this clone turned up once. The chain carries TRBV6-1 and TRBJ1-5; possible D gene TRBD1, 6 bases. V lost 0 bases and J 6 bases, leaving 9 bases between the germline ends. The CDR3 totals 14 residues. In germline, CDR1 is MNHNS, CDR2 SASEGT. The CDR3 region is CASSEAGGGQPQHF. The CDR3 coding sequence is TGTGCCAGCAGTGAAGCAGGGGGTGGTCAGCCCCAGCATTTT.

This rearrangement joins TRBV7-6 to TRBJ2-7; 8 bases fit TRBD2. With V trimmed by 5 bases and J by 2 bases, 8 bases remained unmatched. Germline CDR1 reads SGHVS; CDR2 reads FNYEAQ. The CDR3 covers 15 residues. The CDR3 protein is CASSQEPGGAYEQYF. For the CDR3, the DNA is TGTGCCAGCAGCCAAGAGCCCGGGGGGGCCTACGAGCAGTACTTC.

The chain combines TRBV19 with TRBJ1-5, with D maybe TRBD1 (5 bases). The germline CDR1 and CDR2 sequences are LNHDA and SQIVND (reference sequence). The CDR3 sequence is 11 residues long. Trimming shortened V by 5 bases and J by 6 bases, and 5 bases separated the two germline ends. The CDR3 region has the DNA TGTGCCAGTAGTCAGGGTCAGCCCCAGCATTTT. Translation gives CASSQGQPQHF.

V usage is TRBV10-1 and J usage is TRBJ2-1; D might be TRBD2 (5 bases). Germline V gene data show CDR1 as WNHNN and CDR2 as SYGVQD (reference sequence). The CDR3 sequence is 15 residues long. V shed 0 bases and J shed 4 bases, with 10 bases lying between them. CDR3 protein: CASSESSSGYNEQFF. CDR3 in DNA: TGCGCCAGCAGTGAGTCGTCCAGCGGTTACAATGAGCAGTTCTTC.

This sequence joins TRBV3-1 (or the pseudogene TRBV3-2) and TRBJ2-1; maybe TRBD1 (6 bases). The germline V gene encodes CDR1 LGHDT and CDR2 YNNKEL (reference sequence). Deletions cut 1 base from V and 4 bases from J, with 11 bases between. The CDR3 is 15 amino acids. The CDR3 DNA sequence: TGTGCCAGCAGCCAAGCCGTTACAGGGTACAATGAGCAGTTCTTC. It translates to CASSQAVTGYNEQFF.